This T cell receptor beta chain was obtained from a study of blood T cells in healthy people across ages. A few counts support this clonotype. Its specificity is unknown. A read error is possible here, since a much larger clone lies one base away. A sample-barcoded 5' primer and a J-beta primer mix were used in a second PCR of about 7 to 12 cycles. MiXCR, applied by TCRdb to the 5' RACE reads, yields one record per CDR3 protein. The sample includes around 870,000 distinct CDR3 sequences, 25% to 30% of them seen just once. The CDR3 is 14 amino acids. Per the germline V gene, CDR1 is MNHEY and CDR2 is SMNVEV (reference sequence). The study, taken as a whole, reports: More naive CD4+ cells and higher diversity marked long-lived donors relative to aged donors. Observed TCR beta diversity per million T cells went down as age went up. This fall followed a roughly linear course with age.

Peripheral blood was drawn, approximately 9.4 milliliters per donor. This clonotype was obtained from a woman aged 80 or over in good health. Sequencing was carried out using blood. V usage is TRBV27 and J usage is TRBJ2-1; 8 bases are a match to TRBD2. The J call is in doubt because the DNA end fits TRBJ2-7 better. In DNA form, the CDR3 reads TGTGCCAGCATGCAGGCGGGGGGCTACAATGAGCAGTACTTC. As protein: CASMQAGGYNEQYF.